This TCR beta chain was sequenced in a study of identical twins. Whole-study findings and limits: Findings depended on cross-sectional statistics rather than tracking the same donors. Out-of-frame alpha sequences common to twins were enriched for low generation probability. Because invariant MAIT and iNKT cells could be present, zero-insertion analyses could be partly confounded. The study found that models underestimated out-of-frame TCR alpha sharing in monozygotic twins.

Germline V CDR1 and CDR2: SGHVS, FQNEAQ. V lost 1 base and J 0 bases, leaving 13 bases between the germline ends. This CDR3 region has 17 residues. TCRdb reprocessed the 5' RACE reads with MiXCR, giving one entry per CDR3 protein. The repertoire includes 1.5 million to 2 million distinct CDR3 sequences, less than 40% of them detected once, and over 0.25% sits in the top ten. This clonotype was seen ten or more times. Its target is unknown. This chain links TRBV7-8 with TRBJ2-4, with D unresolved. Sequences were obtained from cord blood. The clonotype comes from a newborn girl in good health. In DNA, the CDR3 is TGTGCCAGCAGCTTAGTTCGATATCCCCTAGCCAAAAACATTCAGTACTTC. Protein sequence: CASSLVRYPLAKNIQYF.